These 10 T cell receptor beta chains were all obtained from the same sample, sequenced in a study of cytomegalovirus exposure and HLA in healthy donors. Generated by immunoSEQ multiplex PCR, the TCRdb table keeps only in-frame clones and is missing some. Of about 140,000 clones listed, roughly 88% are singletons. Sequencing input: PBMCs. These TCRs come from a woman aged 18-29 years in good health and CMV-seropositive.

This chain links TRBV4-2 with TRBJ2-1; perhaps TRBD2 as D (5 bases). Trimming removed 0 bases from V and 3 bases from J, with 18 bases in between. This CDR3 is 18 amino acids long. Germline CDR1 LGHNA, CDR2 YNFKEQ. CDR3 sequence (DNA): TGTGCCAGCAGCCAAGATCAAGGTACCCGAGGGCTCTACAATGAGCAGTTCTTC. The encoded protein is CASSQDQGTRGLYNEQFF.

This clone was detected only a few times. This chain joins TRBV19 and TRBJ1-5; D unclear. Germline loops: CDR1 LNHDA, CDR2 SQIVND (reference sequence). This CDR3 contains 12 residues. The ends were cut back, 4 bases at V and 6 bases at J, with 7 bases in the middle. The CDR3 DNA follows: TGTGCCAGTAGTAAGGAGCCTCAGCCCCAGCATTTT. Residues: CASSKEPQPQHF.

The chain recombines TRBV28 with TRBJ2-3, with a weak D call TRBD1 (6 bases). The CDR3 has 14 amino acids. The germline V and J ends were trimmed by 5 bases and 2 bases, with 11 bases remaining between them. Germline V gene data show CDR1 as MDHEN and CDR2 as SYDVKM. The CDR3: CASSTGQFTDTQYF. The CDR3 DNA sequence: TGTGCCAGCAGTACAGGACAGTTCACAGATACGCAGTATTTT.

This rearrangement joins TRBV28 to TRBJ2-5; 12 nucleotides align to TRBD2. The germline V gene encodes CDR1 MDHEN and CDR2 SYDVKM. The V and J ends lost 9 bases and 12 bases, in that order; junction bases with no gene match: 20. The CDR3 is 16 residues long. DNA of the CDR3: TGTGCCAGTCGGCTGATGGGGACTAGCGGGCCGAAGGAAGAGTACTTC. It encodes CASRLMGTSGPKEEYF.

This rearrangement joins TRBV19 to TRBJ2-6; D is possibly TRBD2 (6 bases). CDR3 size: 16 residues. V was shortened by 2 bases and J by 0 bases, with 8 bases between the two germline ends. Germline values: CDR1 LNHDA, CDR2 SQIVND (reference sequence). The CDR3 bases are TGTGCCAGTAGTATAATGGGAGGCTCTGGGGCCAACGTCCTGACTTTC. Amino acids: CASSIMGGSGANVLTF.

The rearrangement joins TRBV28 to TRBJ1-1; TRBD1 aligns across 7 bases. CDR3 size: 13 residues. Losses at the gene ends were 7 bases for V and 5 bases for J; bases not matched to a gene: 7. Germline values: CDR1 MDHEN, CDR2 SYDVKM. CDR3 residues: CASIGRDSTEAFF. The CDR3 bases are TGTGCCAGCATTGGCCGGGACAGTACTGAAGCTTTCTTT.

The chain links TRBV27 to TRBJ2-7; 9 nucleotides agree with TRBD2. The trim removed 5 bases at V and 3 bases at J, leaving 5 bases unmatched. The CDR3 consists of 14 residues. The germline V gene has CDR1 MNHEY and CDR2 SMNVEV (reference sequence). The CDR3 is CASSMGGRVYEQYF. The CDR3 DNA reads as TGTGCCAGCAGTATGGGCGGGAGGGTCTACGAGCAGTACTTC.

The V and J genes are TRBV6-1 and TRBJ1-1; no clear D. The CDR3 contains 11 residues. Looked up from germline, CDR1 is MNHNS and CDR2 is SASEGT. Trimming took 4 bases from V and 10 from J, leaving 10 bases between them. CDR3 in DNA: TGTGCCAGCAGTGCTGAGCTTGGAGCTTTCTTT. Residues: CASSAELGAFF.

This chain connects TRBV9 to TRBJ2-2, with D possibly matching TRBD1 (6 bases). CDR1 and CDR2 from the germline V gene are SGDLS and YYNGEE. V was clipped by 3 bases and J by 0 bases, with 12 bases between them. The CDR3 spans 16 residues. CDR3 loop: CASSAGWTANTGELFF. The CDR3 DNA is TGTGCCAGCAGCGCCGGATGGACAGCGAACACCGGGGAGCTGTTTTTT.

J is TRBJ2-1 and V is TRBV7-9, with a possible D match to TRBD2 (5 bases). V was clipped by 8 bases and J by 8 bases, with 10 bases between them. This CDR3 spans 11 amino acids. Germline CDR1 and CDR2: SEHNR and FQNEAQ (reference sequence). Here the CDR3 reads CASRGWDEQFF. The DNA for the CDR3 is TGTGCCAGCCGGGGATGGGATGAGCAGTTCTTC.